A single sample gave rise to the 16 T cell receptor beta chains below, sequenced in a study of T cells in tuberculosis. Sequencing was performed with immunoSEQ multiplex PCR; in TCRdb, only in-frame clones are kept and a portion is missing. The repertoire holds about 25,000 clones, with 90% to 95% as singletons. The specimen was PBMCs. All receptors come from a donor aged 10-29 years with latent tuberculosis or without tuberculosis infection. Some clones in this sample may be carry-over from other donors' samples.

This rearrangement joins TRBV20-1 to TRBJ2-7, with a tentative D call TRBD1 (6 bases). V lost 3 bases to trimming and J lost 3 bases, with 6 bases between them. Germline CDR1 reads DFQATT; CDR2 reads SNEGSKA (reference sequence). This CDR3 comprises 11 residues. The DNA of the CDR3 is TGCAGTGCTAGGGACAGCTACGAGCAGTACTTC. Translating it yields CSARDSYEQYF.

This chain uses TRBV4-3 with TRBJ2-1; the match to TRBD2 covers 9 bases. CDR1 is LGHNA and CDR2 is YSLEER in the germline V gene. J gave up 3 bases and V 1 base, and 7 bases lay outside the gene matches. This CDR3 contains 17 residues. The CDR3 spells CASSQAPSGNGYNEQFF. As DNA, the CDR3 is TGCGCCAGCAGCCAAGCGCCTAGCGGGAACGGCTACAATGAGCAGTTCTTC.

The CDR3 coding sequence is TGTGCCAGCAGCTTAGATCAGGGGGAAGCTTTCTTT. Protein: CASSLDQGEAFF. The V and J genes are TRBV7-2 and TRBJ1-1; D perhaps matches TRBD1 (6 bases). CDR1 and CDR2 (germline): SGHTA, FQGNSA. Trimming stripped 1 base from V and 8 bases from J, with 8 bases between. The CDR3 runs to 12 residues.

This clone has a handful of counts. The rearrangement joins TRBV6-1 to TRBJ1-5, with 10 bases aligning to TRBD1. J lost 6 bases, V lost 6 bases, and 5 bases had no gene match. The V gene's germline CDR1 is MNHNS and CDR2 SASEGT. The CDR3 runs to 14 residues. In DNA form, the CDR3 reads TGTGCCAGCAGAGGGACAGGGGAATCTCAGCCCCAGCATTTT. Translating gives CASRGTGESQPQHF.

The chain combines TRBV5-1 with TRBJ1-1; D remains ambiguous. Per germline, CDR1 SGHRS and CDR2 YFSETQ. Trimming took 0 bases from V and 0 from J, leaving 9 bases between them. The CDR3 has 15 residues. CDR3 in DNA: TGCGCCAGCAGCTTGGGTCGCGGGATGAACACTGAAGCTTTCTTT. Translated, it gives CASSLGRGMNTEAFF.

The chain links TRBV29-1 to TRBJ2-2; weak D call: TRBD1 (6 bases). The germline V and J ends were trimmed by 4 bases and 5 bases, with 14 bases remaining between them. Germline lookup yields CDR1 SQVTM and CDR2 ANQGSEA. This CDR3 spans 14 amino acids. The CDR3 region has the DNA TGCAGCGTTGGAGGGGGAAGGAGTACCGGGGAGCTGTTTTTT. Amino acid sequence: CSVGGGRSTGELFF.

This chain joins TRBV6-4 and TRBJ2-1, with D possibly TRBD1 on 6 matching bases. Trimming stripped 3 bases from V and 9 bases from J, with 12 bases between. Germline V gene sequence: CDR1 MRHNA, CDR2 SNTAGT. The CDR3 spans 13 residues. The CDR3 region has the DNA TGTGCCAGCAGTGATTCGGACAGTAGTGAGCAGTTCTTC. Translation gives CASSDSDSSEQFF.

The chain is built from TRBV10-3 and TRBJ1-1, with D possibly matching TRBD1 (6 bases). The CDR3 length is 15 residues. CDR1 and CDR2 (germline): ENHRY, SYGVKD. Between the trimmed V and J ends, which lost 2 bases and 6 bases, there was a span of 16 bases. CDR3: CAISESPLGQSEAFF. The DNA of the CDR3 is TGTGCCATCAGTGAGAGTCCCCTTGGACAGTCTGAAGCTTTCTTT.

The V and J genes are TRBV11-2 and TRBJ2-1; 7 bases are a match to TRBD1. The CDR3 has 16 amino acids. The germline CDR1 and CDR2 sequences are SGHAT and FQNNGV. V lost 0 bases, J lost 2 bases, and 4 bases stayed unmatched. CDR3 in DNA: TGTGCCAGCAGCTTAGAAGGGCAGGGGGCCTACAATGAGCAGTTCTTC. Translation: CASSLEGQGAYNEQFF.

This rearrangement joins TRBV27 to TRBJ1-2; D not certain. V was trimmed by 0 bases and J by 4 bases, leaving 18 bases between them. CDR3 length: 17 residues. Germline CDR1 is MNHEY and CDR2 is SMNVEV (reference sequence). CDR3 DNA: TGTGCCAGCAGTTTATCCCCCCGAGGGCTCGAAGGCTATGGCTACACCTTC. Its translation is CASSLSPRGLEGYGYTF.

V gene TRBV21-1 combines with J gene TRBJ2-2; the D call of TRBD1 is as the table states it, not checked on the DNA. TRBV21-1 is recorded as a pseudogene. CDR3 length: 17 residues. The CDR3 coding sequence is TGTGCCAGCAGCCACCCGGACAGCCCGACAAAGGACGGGGAGCTGTTTTTT. It specifies CASSHPDSPTKDGELFF.

The chain has TRBV18 and TRBJ1-6; D gene unclear. V was clipped by 6 bases and J by 8 bases, with 11 bases between them. This CDR3 has 13 amino acids. The germline V gene encodes CDR1 KGHSH and CDR2 LQKENI. The CDR3 spells CASSRNTDSPLHF. As DNA, the CDR3 is TGTGCCAGCTCCCGTAATACGGATTCACCCCTCCACTTT.

This chain links TRBV4-3 with TRBJ2-7, with a tentative D call TRBD1 (5 bases). Germline CDR1 LGHNA, CDR2 YSLEER. The CDR3 totals 15 residues. V was cut by 0 bases and J by 4 bases, with 13 bases left in between. The CDR3 loop reads CASSQDRGLVYEQYF. Written as DNA, the CDR3 is TGCGCCAGCAGCCAAGATAGGGGCCTAGTTTACGAGCAGTACTTC.

The chain is built from TRBV4-1 and TRBJ2-5; possibly TRBD2 for D (6 bases). The CDR3 has 16 amino acids. V lost 0 bases, J lost 4 bases, and 15 bases lay in between. Germline V gene data show CDR1 as MGHRA and CDR2 as YSYEKL. The CDR3 nucleotides read TGCGCCAGCAGCCAAGAGTCGGGGGTCCCGGGAGAGACCCAGTACTTC. Translation: CASSQESGVPGETQYF.

This chain links TRBV28 with TRBJ1-5, with D tentatively TRBD1 (5 bases). Trimming pared 4 bases from V and 1 base from J, leaving 11 bases between. The CDR3 has 15 amino acids. Per germline, CDR1 MDHEN and CDR2 SYDVKM. The CDR3 spells CASSSPAGSNQPQHF. CDR3 nucleotide sequence: TGTGCCAGCAGTTCCCCGGCAGGGAGCAATCAGCCCCAGCATTTT.

This chain joins TRBV4-1 and TRBJ1-2; TRBD1 is a possible D gene (6 bases). Germline CDR1 MGHRA, CDR2 YSYEKL. This CDR3 comprises 15 residues. The V gene lost 4 bases and the J gene lost 3 bases, with 15 bases spanning the gap. In nucleotides, the CDR3 is TGCGCCAGCAGCCCCTTAACAGGGCGTTACTATGGCTACACCTTC. Its translation: CASSPLTGRYYGYTF.